The 29 T cell receptor beta chains in this list originate from one sample, sequenced in a study of regulatory T cells in long-lasting Graves disease. To make TCR beta libraries, researchers used iRepertoire HTBI primers and Arm-PCR of CDR3 regions. TCRdb redid the calling of the multiplex PCR reads with MiXCR, one entry per CDR3 protein. This sample yields under 800,000 distinct CDR3 sequences, of which less than 20% are seen a single time; 15% to 20% belongs to the top ten. Time point given: newly diagnosed GD, antithyroid drugs for less than 3 months. RNA isolated from PBMCs was used to make the TCR library. The same data also contributed to another study, on T cells in Graves' hyperthyroidism and ophthalmopathy.

Sequences were derived from peripheral blood mononuclear cells (PBMCs), sampled at new diagnosis, from a patient treated with antithyroid drugs. The receptor source for this set is a woman under 40 with Graves disease.

This clonotype was detected many times. The chain combines TRBV20-1 with TRBJ1-1; no definite D call. The CDR3 loop spans 11 amino acids. The germline gives CDR1 DFQATT, CDR2 SNEGSKA (reference sequence). V lost 4 bases and J lost 3, with 6 bases in between. Written as DNA, the CDR3 is TGCAGTGCTAACCCCCACACTGAAGCTTTCTTT. The encoded protein is CSANPHTEAFF.

A note on this clonotype: A read error may be the cause here, since a much bigger clone is one base away. CDR3 DNA sequence: TGTGCCAGCAGAGAGGGACAGGCGACTTATGGCCACACCTTC. Protein sequence: CASREGQATYGHTF. This sequence joins TRBV6-1 and TRBJ1-2, with 8 bases that match TRBD1. This CDR3 region has 14 residues. Looked up from germline, CDR1 is MNHNS and CDR2 is SASEGT.

The CDR3 spells CAWSGRGVMAESPYEQYF. CDR3 sequence (DNA): TGTGCCTGGAGTGGAAGAGGGGTTATGGCGGAGTCCCCCTACGAGCAGTACTTC. This rearrangement joins TRBV30 to TRBJ2-7; perhaps D is TRBD1 or TRBD2 (5 bases each). Germline V gene lookup returns CDR1 GTSNPN and CDR2 SVGIG (reference sequence). Trimming pared 1 base from V and 2 bases from J, leaving 24 bases between. The CDR3 sequence is 18 residues long.

The J gene is TRBJ1-1, the V gene TRBV19, with D unresolved. Germline V gene lookup returns CDR1 LNHDA and CDR2 SQIVND (reference sequence). Trimming pared 1 base from V and 0 bases from J, leaving 15 bases between. This CDR3 is 17 amino acids long. The CDR3 region has the DNA TGTGCCAGTAGTATAGGTGGTGTAGGCCGAATGAACACTGAAGCTTTCTTT. As protein: CASSIGGVGRMNTEAFF.

There are many counts of this clonotype. The chain combines TRBV28 with TRBJ2-3, with D possibly matching TRBD1 (7 bases). This CDR3 comprises 13 residues. Germline-derived CDR1 and CDR2 are MDHEN and SYDVKM. Trimming cost V 7 bases and J 6 bases, with 14 bases left between them. The CDR3 protein is CASTVQGRDTQYF. CDR3 sequence (DNA): TGTGCCAGCACCGTACAGGGGAGGGATACGCAGTATTTT. Based on the CDR3 plus reference TRBV28 and TRBJ2-3, the full variable domain is DVKVTQSSRYLVKRTGEKVFLECVQDMDHENMFWYRQDPGLGLRLIYFSYDVKMKEKGDIPEGYSVSREKKERFSLILESASTNQTSMYLCASTVQGRDTQYFGPGTRLTVL.

This clonotype has a count of ten or more. The chain joins TRBV5-1 to TRBJ1-1; 10 bases line up with TRBD1. CDR1 is SGHRS, CDR2 YFSETQ, per germline. This CDR3 is built from 15 residues. V gave up 2 bases and J gave up 5 bases; unmatched junction bases: 6. In DNA, the CDR3 is TGCGCCAGCAGCTTCCAAAGGGACAGGGGTACTGAAGCTTTCTTT. Translated: CASSFQRDRGTEAFF.

In its sample, this clonotype was seen many times. This chain links TRBV2 with TRBJ2-7, with TRBD2 matching over 7 bases. This CDR3 has 15 residues. After removal of 4 bases from V and 4 bases from J, the junction contained 10 bases not matched to a gene. The germline gives CDR1 SNHLY, CDR2 FYNNEI. The CDR3 coding sequence is TGTGCCAGCAGTGGCGGTGCGGGAGAGGCATACGAGCAGTACTTC. This codes for CASSGGAGEAYEQYF. The full variable domain, in which reference TRBV2 and TRBJ2-7 provide the parts outside the CDR3, is EPEVTQTPSHQVTQMGQEVILRCVPISNHLYFYWYRQILGQKVEFLVSFYNNEISEKSEIFDDQFSVERPDGSNFTLKIRSTKLEDSAMYFCASSGGAGEAYEQYFGPGTRLTVT.

This clonotype was counted at least ten times. This chain connects TRBV6-1 to TRBJ2-2; 8 bases match TRBD2. This CDR3 comprises 13 residues. Germline-derived CDR1 and CDR2 are MNHNS and SASEGT. With V trimmed by 6 bases and J by 3 bases, 0 bases remained unmatched. The CDR3 region is CASSGRDTGELFF. The CDR3 bases are TGTGCCAGCAGCGGGAGGGACACCGGGGAGCTGTTTTTT.

This clonotype came up many times. This chain joins TRBV24-1 and TRBJ1-1; TRBD1 aligns across 8 bases. The CDR3 spans 15 residues. V trimming: 4 bases; J trimming: 5 bases; junction bases outside the gene matches: 8. Germline assignment: CDR1 KGHDR and CDR2 SFDVKD. CDR3 residues: CATSDGRRGRTEAFF. In DNA, the CDR3 is TGTGCCACCAGTGACGGACGCAGGGGGCGAACTGAAGCTTTCTTT.

This clonotype was seen repeatedly, ten times or more. The chain joins TRBV12-3 or TRBV12-4 to TRBJ1-4; a possible D gene is TRBD1 (6 bases). This CDR3 spans 14 amino acids. The V end lost 7 bases, the J end lost 10 bases, and 19 bases lay between the germline ends. As DNA, the CDR3 is TGTGCCAGCATCCGGGGAGGGGAAGGGGGAAAACTGTTTTTT. It translates to CASIRGGEGGKLFF.

The CDR3 sequence is CASSFVGRRGTEAFF. CDR3 in DNA: TGTGCCAGCAGCTTTGTCGGCCGAAGGGGTACTGAAGCTTTCTTT. This chain links TRBV7-9 with TRBJ1-1; perhaps TRBD1 as D (5 bases). V lost 3 bases and J 5 bases, leaving 16 bases between the germline ends. CDR3 length: 15 residues. Germline CDR1 SEHNR, CDR2 FQNEAQ (reference sequence).

This clonotype was seen more than once but under ten times. This chain links TRBV15 with TRBJ2-2, with 10 bases lining up with TRBD1. The CDR3 covers 14 residues. The germline V gene encodes CDR1 LNHNV and CDR2 YYDKDF (reference sequence). With V trimmed by 8 bases and J by 7 bases, 7 bases remained unmatched. CDR3: CATEGQGLGGELFF. In DNA, the CDR3 is TGTGCCACCGAGGGACAGGGGCTCGGCGGGGAGCTGTTTTTT.

CDR3 loop: CASSLAVGDEQFF. DNA for the CDR3: TGTGCCAGCAGCTTAGCGGTAGGGGATGAGCAGTTCTTC. The chain links TRBV7-9 to TRBJ2-1; tentative D call: TRBD1 (5 bases). The CDR3 contains 13 residues. Trimming stripped 0 bases from V and 8 bases from J, with 8 bases between. Germline V gives CDR1 SEHNR, CDR2 FQNEAQ (reference sequence).

This clonotype turned up a few times. The chain recombines TRBV11-2 with TRBJ2-2, with TRBD2 as a possible D gene (6 bases). This CDR3 is 17 amino acids long. The germline V and J ends were trimmed by 5 bases and 5 bases, with 21 bases remaining between them. Germline values: CDR1 SGHAT, CDR2 FQNNGV. In DNA form, the CDR3 reads TGTGCCAGCAGCCCGACTGACGGGAGTCGTAGTACCGGGGAGCTGTTTTTT. Protein: CASSPTDGSRSTGELFF.

This clonotype occurred a few times. This chain links TRBV6-5 with TRBJ2-5; possible D gene TRBD2, 6 bases. V dropped 1 base and J dropped 0 bases, with 12 bases sitting between them. The V gene's germline CDR1 is MNHEY and CDR2 SVGAGI. The length of the CDR3 is 16 residues. Here the CDR3 DNA reads TGTGCCAGCAGTTACTTGGAGGGTCCCCACCAAGAGACCCAGTACTTC. This encodes CASSYLEGPHQETQYF.

The chain joins TRBV5-5 to TRBJ2-1; 14 bases map to TRBD2. Trimming cost V 3 bases and J 6 bases; bases outside gene matches: 5. CDR3 length: 16 amino acids. Germline values: CDR1 SGHKS, CDR2 YYEKEE (reference sequence). CDR3 bases: TGTGCCAGCAGCTCCGAGGGACTAGCGGGAGTCAATGAGCAGTTCTTC. As protein: CASSSEGLAGVNEQFF.

This clonotype has only a few counts. CDR3 sequence (DNA): TGTGCCAGCAGTACCCCAGAAGTGGGACTAGCGGCCCTGTGGGCCAGCTCCTACAATGAGCAGTTCTTC. The encoded protein is CASSTPEVGLAALWASSYNEQFF. The chain employs TRBV6-2 or TRBV6-3 and TRBJ2-1, with 11 bases aligning to TRBD2. The CDR3 loop spans 23 amino acids. Germline values: CDR1 MNHEY, CDR2 SVGEGT. V was pared by 5 bases and J by 0 bases, with 24 bases of the junction left unmatched.

At least ten counts were recorded for this clonotype. This rearrangement joins TRBV19 to TRBJ1-5; D not certain. CDR1 and CDR2 from the germline V gene are LNHDA and SQIVND (reference sequence). The length of the CDR3 is 15 residues. The ends were cut back, 7 bases at V and 3 bases at J, with 16 bases in the middle. CDR3 residues: CASKISGWNNQPQHF. CDR3 DNA: TGTGCCAGTAAGATATCTGGGTGGAACAATCAGCCCCAGCATTTT.

This clonotype showed up many times. The rearrangement uses TRBV7-9 and TRBJ1-5; D uncertain. Germline lookup yields CDR1 SEHNR and CDR2 FQNEAQ (reference sequence). The CDR3 is 15 amino acids. Trimming shortened V by 4 bases and J by 3 bases, and 13 bases separated the two germline ends. CDR3 DNA: TGTGCCAGCAGCTCCCTCCAGGAGGTCAATCAGCCCCAGCATTTT. Translated, it gives CASSSLQEVNQPQHF.

This chain links TRBV29-1 with TRBJ2-7, with 8 nucleotides matching TRBD1. J lost 1 base, V lost 6 bases, and 11 bases had no gene match. This CDR3 is built from 15 residues. Germline-derived CDR1 and CDR2 are SQVTM and ANQGSEA. CDR3 sequence: CSVPSDRDESYEQYF. The DNA for the CDR3 is TGCAGCGTCCCGTCGGACAGGGACGAATCCTACGAGCAGTACTTC.

This clonotype has a count of ten or more. The chain is built from TRBV19 and TRBJ1-1; 7 bases are shared with TRBD1. Trimming took 5 bases from V and 8 from J; bases not matched to a gene: 5. The CDR3 extends over 12 amino acids. Germline loops: CDR1 LNHDA, CDR2 SQIVND (reference sequence). In DNA, the CDR3 is TGTGCCAGTAGTCGGACAGGTCCCGAAGCTTTCTTT. Residues: CASSRTGPEAFF.

The chain recombines TRBV11-2 with TRBJ2-1; tentative D call: TRBD2 (6 bases). CDR1 is SGHAT and CDR2 is FQNNGV in the germline V gene. Trimming pared 5 bases from V and 5 bases from J, leaving 13 bases between. The CDR3 is 14 amino acids. The CDR3 reads CASSLTSWNNEQFF. In DNA form, the CDR3 reads TGTGCCAGCAGCCTAACTAGCTGGAACAATGAGCAGTTCTTC.

The chain combines TRBV3-1 with TRBJ2-5, with 10 bases matching TRBD2. Germline V CDR1 and CDR2: LGHDT, YNNKEL (reference sequence). The CDR3 length is 15 residues. Trimming took 4 bases from V and 2 from J; bases not matched to a gene: 4. The CDR3 here is CASSRRTSGQETQYF. The CDR3 nucleotides are TGTGCCAGCAGCCGCCGGACTAGCGGTCAAGAGACCCAGTACTTC.

The chain recombines TRBV5-1 with TRBJ2-7; 13 bases align to TRBD2. The CDR3 runs 15 residues. Germline V gene data show CDR1 as SGHRS and CDR2 as YFSETQ. The junction had 4 bases not matched to a gene; V was cut back by 1 base and J by 6 bases. CDR3 DNA sequence: TGCGCCAGCAGCTTGAAACTAGCGGGAGGGGTCGAGCAGTACTTC. Translation: CASSLKLAGGVEQYF.

This clonotype was observed at least ten times. The chain recombines TRBV27 with TRBJ2-5; TRBD1 aligns across 7 bases. V trimming: 5 bases; J trimming: 5 bases; junction bases outside the gene matches: 5. The CDR3 is made up of 13 amino acids. Germline V lookup: CDR1 MNHEY, CDR2 SMNVEV (reference sequence). The DNA of the CDR3 is TGTGCCAGCAGTCCGGACAGGTCGGAGACCCAGTACTTC. Translation gives CASSPDRSETQYF.

V and J are TRBV7-6 and TRBJ1-3; 7 bases fit TRBD1. The trim removed 0 bases at V and 3 bases at J, leaving 8 bases unmatched. CDR1 and CDR2 (germline): SGHVS, FNYEAQ. This CDR3 spans 17 amino acids. The CDR3 is CASSLAPTGPGGNTIYF. CDR3 DNA sequence: TGTGCCAGCAGCTTAGCCCCGACAGGGCCCGGTGGAAACACCATATATTTT.

On this clonotype: A much larger clone sits a single nucleotide away, making a read error possible. Since no conserved phenylalanine or tryptophan closes the CDR3, a read error is the likely cause. The rearrangement links TRBV28 to TRBJ1-2; D gene ambiguous. The germline V gene has CDR1 MDHEN and CDR2 SYDVKM. This CDR3 is built from 13 residues. V was cut by 3 bases and J by 3 bases, with 8 bases left in between. DNA for the CDR3: TGTGCCAGCAGTTTTCTAGGGTACTATGGCTACACCATC. This gives the protein CASSFLGYYGYTI.

Of note for this clonotype: A far larger clone is only one base removed, so a read error is likely. The rearrangement joins TRBV30 to TRBJ2-1, with 7 bases matching TRBD2. The last part of the DNA fits TRBJ2-5 better; the J call may be wrong. CDR1 and CDR2 from the germline V gene are GTSNPN and SVGIG (reference sequence). CDR3 length: 15 amino acids. CDR3 in amino acids: CARSENAGVKETQYF. The CDR3 nucleotides are TGTGCCCGGAGTGAGAATGCGGGAGTCAAGGAGACCCAGTACTTC.

The genes are TRBV27 and TRBJ2-1; D remains unclear. The V and J ends lost 5 bases and 8 bases respectively, with 19 bases between them. The CDR3 loop spans 15 amino acids. Germline CDR1 and CDR2: MNHEY and SMNVEV (reference sequence). The CDR3 DNA sequence: TGTGCCAGCAGTCCCCAGACCCTATTCCCCCATGAGCAGTTCTTC. Translated: CASSPQTLFPHEQFF.